The rows below give T cell receptor beta chains drawn from one sample of a study of CD8+ T cells in alopecia areata. TCRdb's copy holds only in-frame clones and misses some; the assay was immunoSEQ multiplex PCR. The table shows 90,000 to 100,000 clones, with roughly two fifths occurring only once. The sample comprised CD4+ T cells sorted from blood. Receptor source: a human donor with alopecia areata. The CDR3 runs from the conserved cysteine through the conserved F or W. A D gene is named only where the DNA matches it firmly. The size of a clone is reported for some rows only, either as once, few or many, or as a class for expanded clones.

>TRBJ2-7|TRBV29-1|TRBD1|NA
TGCAGCGTGACCAAGGACAGGGGGCTGTACGAGCAGTACTTC
CSVTKDRGLYEQYF
>TRBJ2-5|TRBV7-2|NA|NA
TGTGCCAGCAGCTTTATTAGCGGAGAGACCCAGTACTTC
CASSFISGETQYF
>TRBJ1-5|TRBV30|NA|NA
TGTGCCTGGAGTCTTAGGGTTTGGGACGGTAGCAATCAGCCCCAGCATTTT
CAWSLRVWDGSNQPQHF
>TRBJ2-7|TRBV7-3|NA|NA
TGTGCCAGCAGCTTAGGGGTACCCTACGAGCAGTACTTC
CASSLGVPYEQYF
>TRBJ2-5|TRBV29-1|TRBD2|NA
TGCAGCGTTGGACTGACTAGCGGGGGGCCGGGAGAGACCCAGTACTTC
CSVGLTSGGPGETQYF
>TRBJ2-7|TRBV19|NA|few
TGTGCCAGTACAAACGGGGACGAGCAGTACTTC
CASTNGDEQYF
>TRBJ2-7|TRBV23-1|NA|few
TGCGCCAGCAGTCAAATGATCGGGACGAATACCTACGAGCAGTACTTC
CASSQMIGTNTYEQYF
>TRBJ2-1|TRBV15|NA|few
TGTGCCACCAGCCCCTATACAGGCTTTGCCTACAATGAGCAGTTCTTC
CATSPYTGFAYNEQFF
>TRBJ2-1|TRBV4-2|TRBD2|many
TGTGCCAGCAGCCAAACGGGACCGGGAACTAGCGGGAGAACTGGTGAGCAGTTCTTC
CASSQTGPGTSGRTGEQFF
>TRBJ1-5|TRBV4-2|NA|few
TGTGCCAGCAGCCAAGAAGTGGAGGGTTCCGGTCAGCCCCAGCATTTT
CASSQEVEGSGQPQHF
>TRBJ2-5|TRBV7-9|NA|few
TGTGCCAGCAGTTATTACGGGACCCAAGAGACCCAGTACTTC
CASSYYGTQETQYF
>TRBJ1-1|TRBV5-6|TRBD1|few
TGTGCCAGCAGCTTGTATGTCGGGACAGGACCAAACACTGAAGCTTTCTTT
CASSLYVGTGPNTEAFF
>TRBJ2-5|TRBV2|NA|NA
TGTGCCAGCAGAGGTCAAAGAGCGGGTGTAGAGACCCAGTACTTC
CASRGQRAGVETQYF
>TRBJ2-1|TRBV5-1|TRBD2|few
TGCGCCAGCAGCCCTAGCGGCGGTGAGCAGTTCTTC
CASSPSGGEQFF
>TRBJ2-7|TRBV7-2|TRBD2|few
TGTGCCAGTGGGACTAGCGGGGGGGCGGCCTACGAGCAGTACTTC
CASGTSGGAAYEQYF
>TRBJ2-5|TRBV25-1|NA|NA
TGTGCCAGCAGTGAATATAGGAGGGGGCGGGGAGAGACCCAGTACTTC
CASSEYRRGRGETQYF
>TRBJ1-5|TRBV5-4|TRBD1|NA
TGTGCCAGCCAGGGGGGGCCCAATCAGCCCCAGCATTTT
CASQGGPNQPQHF
>TRBJ2-5|TRBV28|TRBD1|few
TGTGCCAGCAGTTTAGGGGGACAGGGGGAGACCCAGTACTTC
CASSLGGQGETQYF
>TRBJ2-5|TRBV6-5|NA|NA
TGTGCCAGCAGTTACTCTGGACTTCAAGAGACCCAGTACTTC
CASSYSGLQETQYF
>TRBJ1-1|TRBV5-1|TRBD1|NA
TGCGCCAGCAGCTTTAACAGGGGGCTGGCTGAAGCTTTCTTT
CASSFNRGLAEAFF
>TRBJ2-4|TRBV28|NA|NA
TGTGCCACCGTCGAGGAGGCCAAAAACATTCAGTACTTC
CATVEEAKNIQYF
>TRBJ1-1|TRBV5-1|NA|many
TGCGCCAGCAGCCAATACCTTGACACTGAAGCTTTCTTT
CASSQYLDTEAFF
>TRBJ2-6|TRBV4-3|NA|NA
TGCGCCAGCAGCCAAGATTGGGGGTCCTCTGGGGCCAACGTCCTGACTTTC
CASSQDWGSSGANVLTF
>TRBJ2-2|TRBV7-9|NA|few
TGTGCCAGCAGTTCCAGGGGCCCGAACACCGGGGAGCTGTTTTTT
CASSSRGPNTGELFF
>TRBJ2-3|TRBV9|NA|NA
TGTGCCAGCAGTAGCGGCACAGATACGCAGTATTTT
CASSSGTDTQYF
>TRBJ2-7|TRBV7-9|TRBD1|NA
TGTGCCAGCAGCTTCGGAGGACGGACAGGCGCTTCCTACGAGCAGTACTTC
CASSFGGRTGASYEQYF
>TRBJ2-3|TRBV7-8|TRBD2|NA
TGTGCCAGCAGCGCCTCCTCGGGACTAACGAGGGATACGCAGTATTTT
CASSASSGLTRDTQYF
>TRBJ2-4|TRBV29-1|TRBD2|NA
TGCAGCGTTATACCACTAAGCGGGACCAACATTCAGTACTTC
CSVIPLSGTNIQYF
>TRBJ2-1|TRBV29-1|NA|NA
TGCAGCGTTGACCCGACTGGACCAGGGGGGGCGACTGAGCAGTTCTTC
CSVDPTGPGGATEQFF